This record looks at one T cell receptor (beta chain) sequence and its context. The target antigen is unknown. This may be a read error: a much more frequent sequence differs by one nucleotide. A single record per CDR3 protein comes from TCRdb applying MiXCR to the reads. The sample lists approximately 500,000 distinct CDR3 sequences, about 11% occurring once. The CDR3 covers 13 residues. This sample was included in a study of T cell repertoires in cytomegalovirus infection. Study-level information: Indications came from public TCR beta signatures; they pointed to CMV infection and to a matching HLA type. Whole-study results and caveats: It was HLA-C-restricted CMV-specific TCR beta clonotypes that dominated the response ex vivo. Identification of carriers of CMV plus the relevant HLA was achieved through cumulative public TCR beta family frequency.

The TCR was taken from a human donor in good health (CMV status not recorded). Some clones in this sample may be carry-over from other donors' samples. The chain carries TRBV12-3 or TRBV12-4 and TRBJ1-1; D perhaps matches TRBD1 (5 bases). The sample was PBMCs. CDR3 in DNA: TGTACCAGCAGCGAACAGGTCGATGGGAGAGCTTTCTTT. Protein product: CTSSEQVDGRAFF.